The 9 T cell receptor beta chains in this list originate from one sample, sequenced in a study of cytomegalovirus exposure and HLA in healthy donors (dated by TCRdb to about 2017). Libraries were made using the immunoSEQ multiplex PCR assay. The multiplex PCR relied on a mix of 60 forward primers for TCR Vbeta segments and 13 reverse primers for TCR Jbeta segments. TCRdb retrieved this table from immuneACCESS and kept in-frame rearrangements only. Not all clones are present; in checked studies, unresolved V genes account for under half, and no reason is known for the remainder. The sample yields more than 130,000 clones; 60% to 80% were counted once. The leading ten clones occupy 4.9% of the sample. Sequencing was carried out using PBMCs. These receptors originate from a woman in her forties or fifties in good health and CMV-seronegative.

The genes are TRBV6-5 and TRBJ2-7; tentatively, D is TRBD2 (5 bases). The CDR3 extends over 13 amino acids. Germline CDR1 is MNHEY and CDR2 is SVGAGI. V lost 5 bases, J lost 2 bases, and 10 bases lay in between. The CDR3 loop is CASSLGLAYEQYF. For the CDR3, the DNA is TGTGCCAGCAGTCTCGGACTCGCCTACGAGCAGTACTTC.

V is TRBV29-1 and J is TRBJ2-2; D is undetermined. CDR1 is SQVTM and CDR2 is ANQGSEA in the germline V gene. This CDR3 is built from 13 residues. For the CDR3, the DNA is TGCAGTCACATGGGCCCGAACACCGGGGAGCTGTTTTTT. This sequence encodes CSHMGPNTGELFF.

This clone was recorded a few times. The V and J genes are TRBV19 and TRBJ1-4; the D is unclear. CDR3 size: 14 residues. V gave up 2 bases and J gave up 8 bases, with 12 bases separating them. CDR1 and CDR2 from the germline V gene are LNHDA and SQIVND (reference sequence). The CDR3 DNA reads as TGTGCCAGTAGTATACAGTTTTCGGAGGAAAAACTGTTTTTT. Residues: CASSIQFSEEKLFF.

The chain is built from TRBV2 and TRBJ1-5; 11 bases align to TRBD1. CDR1 is SNHLY, CDR2 FYNNEI, per germline. The CDR3 sequence is 15 residues long. Germline trimming cut 6 bases from V and 4 bases from J; bases unmatched to any gene: 5. The CDR3 bases are TGTGCCAGCAGCGGACAGGGGGCACGGAATCAGCCCCAGCATTTT. Protein: CASSGQGARNQPQHF.

The chain employs TRBV27 and TRBJ2-7; maybe TRBD1 (5 bases). Trimming left V 0 bases short and J 6 bases short, with 15 bases between. The germline gives CDR1 MNHEY, CDR2 SMNVEV (reference sequence). The CDR3 sequence is 15 residues long. CDR3 DNA: TGTGCCAGCAGTTTATCGAGACAGTTGAAATCCGAGCAGTACTTC. It encodes CASSLSRQLKSEQYF.

The V gene is TRBV15, the J gene TRBJ2-7; 13 nucleotides line up with TRBD2. Unmatched junction bases numbered 7, after V lost 4 bases and J lost 1 base. This CDR3 spans 17 amino acids. Germline V gene lookup returns CDR1 LNHNV and CDR2 YYDKDF (reference sequence). CDR3 nucleotide sequence: TGTGCCACCAGCACCGCCGGGACTAGCGGGGTTTCCTACGAGCAGTACTTC. Translated: CATSTAGTSGVSYEQYF.

V usage is TRBV10-3 and J usage is TRBJ2-5; 9 positions match TRBD2. The V gene end was trimmed by 10 bases and the J gene end by 0 bases; junction bases not matched to a gene: 9. This CDR3 is 15 amino acids long. CDR1 and CDR2 (germline): ENHRY, SYGVKD. The CDR3: CATAGSGGYQETQYF. The CDR3, as DNA: TGTGCCACCGCCGGTAGCGGGGGTTACCAAGAGACCCAGTACTTC.

This clone occurred a few times. The gene calls are TRBV2 and TRBJ2-3; 7 nucleotides align to TRBD2. Looked up from germline, CDR1 is SNHLY and CDR2 is FYNNEI. The CDR3 length is 12 residues. V gave up 6 bases and J gave up 6 bases; unmatched junction bases: 3. DNA for the CDR3: TGTGCCAGCAGGCAAGCGGGGGATACGCAGTATTTT. This sequence encodes CASRQAGDTQYF.

CDR3 sequence reads: CASSPGLHPYGYTF. CDR3 in DNA: TGTGCCAGTAGTCCCGGACTGCATCCCTATGGCTACACCTTC. V gene TRBV19 combines with J gene TRBJ1-2; D is unresolved. Trimming stripped 5 bases from V and 4 bases from J, with 14 bases between. The CDR3 has 14 residues. Germline CDR1 and CDR2: LNHDA and SQIVND (reference sequence).